These T cell receptor beta chains were read from a single sample in a study of shared clonotypes between healthy human individuals. Method: immunoSEQ multiplex PCR; TCRdb's copy keeps in-frame clones and lacks some. The sample shows fewer than 1.6 million clones, approximately 98.5% of them seen only once. Sample: naive CD4+ T cells sorted from blood. All receptors derive from a young man in good health. The CDR3 runs from the conserved cysteine through the conserved F or W. D genes are given only for firm matches. Some rows have no size entry. The others give once, few or many, or a class for an expanded clone.

TRBJ1-4 | TRBV2 | TRBD1 | - | CASSEWDRGPEKLFF | TGTGCCAGCAGTGAATGGGACAGGGGCCCTGAAAAACTGTTTTTT
TRBJ2-7 | TRBV29-1 | TRBD2 | - | CSSRDYNYEQYF | TGCAGCTCCAGGGACTACAACTACGAGCAGTACTTC
TRBJ2-2 | TRBV9 | - | - | CASSSWIGELFF | TGTGCCAGCAGCAGTTGGATCGGGGAGCTGTTTTTT
TRBJ2-1 | TRBV4-1 | - | - | CASSRSSSNEQFF | TGCGCCAGCAGCCGCTCCTCCTCCAATGAGCAGTTCTTC
TRBJ2-7 | TRBV28 | - | - | CASSLLGPSYEQYF | TGTGCCAGCAGTTTATTGGGACCGTCCTACGAGCAGTACTTC
TRBJ2-1 | TRBV10-3 | TRBD2 | - | CAAGTSADEQFF | TGTGCCGCCGGGACTAGCGCTGATGAGCAGTTCTTC
TRBJ1-1 | TRBV5-4 | - | - | CASSLGGNTEAFF | TGTGCCAGCAGCTTGGGGGGAAACACTGAAGCTTTCTTT
TRBJ1-2 | TRBV7-9 | - | - | CASSPSDRVGRGYTF | TGTGCCAGCAGCCCCTCGGATCGGGTTGGCCGGGGCTACACCTTC
TRBJ1-2 | TRBV27 | - | once | CASSLRVGSLLGYTF | TGTGCCAGCAGTTTACGGGTAGGATCCCTACTGGGCTACACCTTC
TRBJ2-1 | TRBV5-4 | - | - | CASSPFGGAYNEQFF | TGTGCCAGCAGCCCGTTCGGCGGAGCCTACAATGAGCAGTTCTTC
TRBJ1-5 | TRBV28 | - | - | CASRPPGYPQPQHF | TGTGCCAGCAGACCTCCAGGGTACCCTCAGCCCCAGCATTTT
TRBJ2-1 | TRBV18 | - | - | CASSPSNRATPGNEQFF | TGTGCCAGCTCACCGTCGAACAGGGCCACCCCGGGGAATGAGCAGTTCTTC
TRBJ2-1 | TRBV6-5 | TRBD1 | - | CASSQQGAGQFF | TGTGCCAGCAGTCAACAGGGGGCAGGGCAGTTCTTC
TRBJ1-4 | TRBV5-1 | - | - | CASSRGYDEKLFF | TGCGCCAGCAGTAGAGGGTACGATGAAAAACTGTTTTTT
TRBJ2-5 | TRBV4-1 | TRBD2 | - | CASKYIGTNQETQYF | TGCGCCAGCAAGTATATCGGGACTAACCAAGAGACCCAGTACTTC
TRBJ2-1 | TRBV7-3 | TRBD1 | - | CASSPGQGAHEQFF | TGTGCCAGCAGCCCTGGACAGGGGGCGCATGAGCAGTTCTTC
TRBJ1-2 | TRBV5-4 | - | - | CASSLVGTAPGSNGYTF | TGTGCCAGCAGCTTGGTTGGTACCGCCCCGGGATCGAATGGCTACACCTTC
TRBJ2-7 | TRBV10-3 | TRBD1 | once | CAITRTGNSYEQYF | TGTGCCATCACTCGGACAGGGAACTCCTACGAGCAGTACTTC
TRBJ2-3 | TRBV4-1 | TRBD2 | - | CASSQEVREFDTQYF | TGCGCCAGCAGCCAAGAAGTGCGGGAGTTTGATACGCAGTATTTT
TRBJ2-7 | TRBV6-5 | TRBD2 | once | CASSTLGLAAYEQYF | TGTGCCAGCAGTACGCTTGGACTAGCCGCCTACGAGCAGTACTTC
TRBJ1-1 | TRBV14 | - | - | CASSQDLVRVNTEAFF | TGTGCCAGCAGCCAAGATCTTGTCAGGGTGAACACTGAAGCTTTCTTT
TRBJ2-1 | TRBV6-1 | - | - | CASSWSSYNEQFF | TGTGCCAGCAGCTGGAGCTCCTACAATGAGCAGTTCTTC
TRBJ2-1 | TRBV27 | - | - | CASSFRGNEQFF | TGTGCCAGCAGTTTTCGTGGCAATGAGCAGTTCTTC
TRBJ2-1 | TRBV30 | TRBD2 | - | CAWRETSGSNNEQFF | TGTGCCTGGAGAGAGACTAGCGGGAGCAACAATGAGCAGTTCTTC
TRBJ2-1 | TRBV2 | - | - | CASSGNYNEQFF | TGTGCCAGCTCAGGGAACTACAATGAGCAGTTCTTC
TRBJ2-7 | TRBV27 | TRBD2 | - | CASTSGRARQQYF | TGTGCCAGCACTAGCGGGAGGGCGCGGCAGCAGTACTTC
TRBJ2-5 | TRBV29-1 | - | - | CSVVHGQETQYF | TGCAGCGTTGTGCACGGACAAGAGACCCAGTACTTC
TRBJ2-7 | TRBV11-2 | - | few | CASSTRPGVEQYF | TGTGCCAGCAGCACCCGACCAGGAGTCGAGCAGTACTTC
TRBJ1-2 | TRBV6-4 | - | - | CASSVGGNYGYTF | TGTGCCAGCAGTGTTGGAGGAAACTATGGCTACACCTTC
TRBJ2-7 | TRBV6-6 | TRBD1 | - | CASSYSRQGYEQYF | TGTGCCAGCAGTTACTCGAGACAGGGCTACGAGCAGTACTTC
TRBJ2-5 | TRBV4-3 | - | - | CASSPLLGGEETQYF | TGCGCCAGCAGCCCACTCCTCGGCGGAGAAGAGACCCAGTACTTC
TRBJ1-2 | TRBV6-1 | TRBD1 | - | CASSQNRGNYGYTF | TGTGCCAGCAGCCAAAACAGGGGCAACTATGGCTACACCTTC